The source of this TCR beta chain is a study of technical replicates of blood from a few donors (dated by TCRdb to the late 2010s). Comment on this clone: Its target antigen remains unknown. Qualities for individual bases were not recorded, and no much larger clone is one base off.

V is clipped by 5 bases and J by 2 bases, and the sequence between their germline boundaries is 12 bases long. Reading the germline V gene (reference sequence) gives CDR1 LNHDA and CDR2 SQIVND. Including the terminal cysteine and phenylalanine, the CDR3 comprises 14 residues. Only the CDR3 region is kept as DNA, spanning 42 bases read in frame from base 1. Library creation used the immunoSEQ multiplex PCR assay. TCRdb took this table from immuneACCESS and kept in-frame rearrangements with V and J called. Such tables lack part of the clones; where checked against another copy, unresolved V genes explain under half of the gap, and the rest is unexplained. The sample profile shows just under 100,000 clones; about 96% of them were found once. The top ten hold 0.21% of the sample.

This sequence originates from a human donor in good health. The sequenced material came from T cells isolated from PBMCs. Recombination joined TRBV19 with TRBJ1-2; TRBD1 could be the D gene, as 6 bases match. The nucleotide sequence is TGTGCCAGTAGTGTCGGACAGACGAACTATGGCTACACCTTC. The encoded protein is CASSVGQTNYGYTF.